This paragraph reports one T cell receptor (beta chain). The record originates from a study of blood T cell repertoires in COVID-19. The V gene end was trimmed by 4 bases and the J gene end by 5 bases; junction bases not matched to a gene: 2. This CDR3 has 13 amino acids. CDR1 and CDR2 (germline): SGHRS, YFSETQ. Clones were read by immunoSEQ multiplex PCR, and TCRdb kept only the in-frame ones, dropping some. This table holds about 230,000 clones, 86% found once. The receptor's source is a man aged 50-59 years with COVID-19, enrolled during active disease. The sequenced material came from peripheral blood. The chain recombines TRBV5-1 with TRBJ2-2, with 7 bases matching TRBD1. CDR3 coding DNA: TGCGCCAGCAGCCCCAGGGGGACCGGGGAGCTGTTTTTT. The encoded protein is CASSPRGTGELFF.